The rows below give T cell receptor beta chains drawn from one sample of a study of PD-L1 blockade in urothelial cancer. Method: immunoSEQ multiplex PCR; TCRdb's copy keeps in-frame clones and lacks some. The table has tens of thousands of clones, around 88% seen once. The starting material was PBMCs, obtained around atezolizumab (anti-PD-L1) treatment. The receptors were sampled from a man aged 55 to 70 with urothelial cancer. Both conserved end residues are part of each CDR3. The D gene is left open where the match is weak. Where a row states a size, it is once, few, many or the class of an expanded clone; other rows omit it.

TRBJ2-2	TRBD1	TRBV10-3	few	TGTGCCATCAGTGACCCGAGACAGGGCACCGGGGAGCTGTTTTTT	CAISDPRQGTGELFF
TRBJ2-1	-	TRBV6-6	-	TGTGCCAGCAGTGACTGGCGGGGCCACAATGAGCAGTTCTTC	CASSDWRGHNEQFF
TRBJ1-1	-	TRBV2	-	TGTGCCAGCAGCGGATCAGGGAACACTGAAGCTTTCTTT	CASSGSGNTEAFF
TRBJ2-2	-	TRBV4-2	-	TGTGCCAGCAGCCGACGGGACACCGGGGAGCTGTTTTTT	CASSRRDTGELFF
TRBJ1-3	-	TRBV15	-	TGTGCCACCAGCCTGAAAGTAGGAGGCCCTGGAAACACCATATATTTT	CATSLKVGGPGNTIYF
TRBJ1-6	-	TRBV28	-	TGTGCCAGCAGTGGGGCAGGGTCAAATTCACCCCTCCACTTT	CASSGAGSNSPLHF
TRBJ2-3	TRBD2	TRBV4-3	-	TGCGCCAGCAGCCAGCGACTAGCGGGGGGCACAGATACGCAGTATTTT	CASSQRLAGGTDTQYF
TRBJ1-5	TRBD1	TRBV6-6	-	TGTGCCAGTCAGGGGGGACGCTACTCGCCCCAGCATTTT	CASQGGRYSPQHF
TRBJ1-6	TRBD1	TRBV30	few	TGTGCCTGGAGTTTACAGGGGGCAGATAATTCACCCCTCCACTTT	CAWSLQGADNSPLHF
TRBJ1-1	-	TRBV5-1	-	TGCGCCAGCAGTTATAACAGGGACACTGAAGCTTTCTTT	CASSYNRDTEAFF
TRBJ2-3	-	TRBV4-3	-	TGCGCCAGCAGCCAAGCACTGAGAGGTATAGAGACGCAGTATTTT	CASSQALRGIETQYF
TRBJ1-1	-	TRBV5-1	-	TGCGCCAGCAGCTACGCCCGGGGGAACACTGAAGCTTTCTTT	CASSYARGNTEAFF
TRBJ1-1	-	TRBV11-3	-	TGTGCCAGCAGCTTCCAGTTAACGGGGGGCCCTGAAGCTTTCTTT	CASSFQLTGGPEAFF
TRBJ1-2	-	TRBV6-5	-	TGTGCCAGCACTAGGCGGAGCAGAAGTAACTATGGCTACACCTTC	CASTRRSRSNYGYTF
TRBJ1-1	-	TRBV28	once	TGTGCCAGCAGTTTGGGCAGTGAAGCTTTCTTT	CASSLGSEAFF
TRBJ2-2	TRBD1	TRBV19	-	TGTGCCAGTAGTCCGACAGGGTTGGACACCGGGGAGCTGTTTTTT	CASSPTGLDTGELFF
TRBJ2-1	-	TRBV5-6	-	TGTGCCAGCAGCTGGACTTCCTACAATGAGCAGTTCTTC	CASSWTSYNEQFF
TRBJ1-1	-	TRBV14	-	TGTGCCAGCAGCATTTACGGAGCAACAGGGAGATTTCCTGAAGCTTTCTTT	CASSIYGATGRFPEAFF
TRBJ2-7	TRBD2	TRBV11-2	-	TGTGCCAGCAGCACTAGCGGGAGGACACGGCGGGGCTACGAGCAGTACTTC	CASSTSGRTRRGYEQYF
TRBJ1-6	-	TRBV28	-	TGTGCCAGCAGTTACGGGTCCCCGGTCAGGGGTGGAAATTCACCCCTCCACTTT	CASSYGSPVRGGNSPLHF
TRBJ2-3	TRBD2	TRBV5-1	-	TGCGCCAGCAGCTTGGGACTAGCGGGGGGGAACACAGATACGCAGTATTTT	CASSLGLAGGNTDTQYF
TRBJ1-1	-	TRBV21-1	few	TGTGCCAGCAGCAAAGGTGGCAGTGAAGCTTTCTTT	CASSKGGSEAFF
TRBJ2-5	-	TRBV19	-	TGTGCCAGTAGTGTGGGCAGGGTGCGACAAGAGACCCAGTACTTC	CASSVGRVRQETQYF
TRBJ2-7	TRBD1	TRBV6-4	-	TGTGCCAGCAGTGTAGACAGGGGCTACGAGCAGTACTTC	CASSVDRGYEQYF
TRBJ2-1	TRBD1	TRBV5-1	once	TGCGCCAGCAGCCCCCGACAGGGCGCAACTAATGAGCAGTTCTTC	CASSPRQGATNEQFF
TRBJ2-6	-	TRBV7-2	once	TGTGCCAGCAGCTTTTACAGCGGTGGGGCCAACGTCCTGACTTTC	CASSFYSGGANVLTF
TRBJ1-2	-	TRBV7-2	-	TGTGCCAGCAGCTTAGATGGGAGGAGCTATGGCTACACCTTC	CASSLDGRSYGYTF
TRBJ2-7	TRBD1	TRBV5-1	once	TGCGCCAGCAGCTCTGGACCCGGGACAGGGGACCAATCCTACGAGCAGTACTTC	CASSSGPGTGDQSYEQYF
TRBJ1-2	TRBD1	TRBV30	-	TGTGCCTGGAGCAACAGGGGTGGCTACACCTTC	CAWSNRGGYTF
TRBJ1-4	-	TRBV23-1	-	TGCGCCAGCAGTCAATCGGGACTGGGAGGAGAAAAACTGTTTTTT	CASSQSGLGGEKLFF
TRBJ2-5	TRBD2	TRBV14	once	TGTGCCAGCAGCCCGATCCGGGCGGGGGTTGTGGAGACCCAGTACTTC	CASSPIRAGVVETQYF
TRBJ1-4	-	TRBV5-1	-	TGCGCCAGCAGCCCGACAACCCGAACCCGATTTAATGAAAAACTGTTTTTT	CASSPTTRTRFNEKLFF
TRBJ2-4	TRBD1	TRBV6-5	-	TGTGCCAGTCAGGACAGGCTCAAAAACATTCAGTACTTC	CASQDRLKNIQYF
TRBJ2-3	-	TRBV5-8	-	TGTGCCAGCACCATCGATAGCGGCGGAGATACGCAGTATTTT	CASTIDSGGDTQYF
TRBJ2-5	-	TRBV30	few	TGTGCCTGGAGTGATAGCAAAGAGACCCAGTACTTC	CAWSDSKETQYF
TRBJ2-3	TRBD1	TRBV5-4	once	TGTGCCAGCAGCGAGGGACAGGGAACAGATACGCAGTATTTT	CASSEGQGTDTQYF
TRBJ1-5	-	TRBV19	-	TGTGCCAGTAACCTGGAGGGCTATAGCAATCAGCCCCAGCATTTT	CASNLEGYSNQPQHF
TRBJ2-7	-	TRBV7-2	-	TGTGCCAGCAGCTTAGACGGGGGGCTCTCCTACGAGCAGTACTTC	CASSLDGGLSYEQYF
TRBJ1-1	-	TRBV13	-	TGTGCCAGCAGCTTCACGGGCCCGGGAGGCGCTGAAGCTTTCTTT	CASSFTGPGGAEAFF
TRBJ1-2	-	TRBV7-8	-	TGTGCCAGCAGCCGCGGCAGGGTCGAGGGCTACACCTTC	CASSRGRVEGYTF
TRBJ2-7	TRBD2	TRBV10-3	-	TGTGCCATCAGCCTGGGGGGGGAGCAGTACTTC	CAISLGGEQYF
TRBJ1-6	-	TRBV6-1	-	TGTGCCAGCAGTGAACAGGGCACCTATAATTCACCCCTCCACTTT	CASSEQGTYNSPLHF
TRBJ2-7	-	TRBV7-2	-	TGTGCCAGCAGCTTAACCCCCCTAGGATACGAGCAGTACTTC	CASSLTPLGYEQYF
TRBJ2-1	TRBD2	TRBV7-9	-	TGTGCCAGCAGCCGGATAGGACTAGCCGAATCATACAATGAGCAGTTCTTC	CASSRIGLAESYNEQFF
TRBJ1-5	-	TRBV28	-	TGTGCCAGCAGTCCTGAACGAACAGGGCTAAGAAGACAGCCCCAGCATTTT	CASSPERTGLRRQPQHF
TRBJ2-1	-	TRBV11-2	few	TGTGCCAGCAGCCAGTCAAGCGGGTCGTCCTACAATGAGCAGTTCTTC	CASSQSSGSSYNEQFF
TRBJ2-3	TRBD2	TRBV27	-	TGTGCCAGCAGTCTACTAGCGGTTGGCACAGATACGCAGTATTTT	CASSLLAVGTDTQYF
TRBJ2-3	-	TRBV18	-	TGTGCCAGCTCACCACGGGCAGGGGGCACAGATACGCAGTATTTT	CASSPRAGGTDTQYF
TRBJ1-2	-	TRBV6-6	few	TGTGCCAGCAGCCCGGGGGTTAACTATGGCTACACCTTC	CASSPGVNYGYTF
TRBJ1-6	-	TRBV30	-	TGTGCCTGGACCTTTGGGCAGACAAATTCACCCCTCCACTTT	CAWTFGQTNSPLHF
TRBJ2-5	TRBD2	TRBV7-3	-	TGTGCCAGCAGTCCCGGACTAGCGGGGGGTCAAGAGACCCAGTACTTC	CASSPGLAGGQETQYF
TRBJ2-7	-	TRBV11-2	-	TGTGCCAGCACTCTCATGACTAGTTTCAGCTCCTACGAGCAGTACTTC	CASTLMTSFSSYEQYF
TRBJ1-2	TRBD1	TRBV12-5	-	TGTGCTAGTGGTTTGGTACAGGGGAGGTTCTATGGCTACACCTTC	CASGLVQGRFYGYTF
TRBJ1-3	-	TRBV10-3	-	TGTGCCGTCCCCCGGGGGGCATGGGGAAACACCATATATTTT	CAVPRGAWGNTIYF
TRBJ2-3	TRBD2	TRBV29-1	-	TGCAGCGTTGGAGCGGGGGGAGTCACAGATACGCAGTATTTT	CSVGAGGVTDTQYF